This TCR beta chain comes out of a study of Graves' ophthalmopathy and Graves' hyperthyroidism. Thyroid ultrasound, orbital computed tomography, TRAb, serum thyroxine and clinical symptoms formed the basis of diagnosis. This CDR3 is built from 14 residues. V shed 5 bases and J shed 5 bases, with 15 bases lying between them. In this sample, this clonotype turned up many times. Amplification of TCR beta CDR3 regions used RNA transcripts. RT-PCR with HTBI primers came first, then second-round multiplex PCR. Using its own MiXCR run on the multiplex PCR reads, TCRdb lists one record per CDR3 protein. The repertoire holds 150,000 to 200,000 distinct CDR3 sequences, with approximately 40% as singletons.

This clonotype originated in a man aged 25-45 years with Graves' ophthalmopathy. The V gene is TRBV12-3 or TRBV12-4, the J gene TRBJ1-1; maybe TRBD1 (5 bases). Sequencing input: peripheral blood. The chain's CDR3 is CASSPGQGWTEAFF. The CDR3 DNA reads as TGTGCCAGCAGTCCCGGTCAGGGATGGACTGAAGCTTTCTTT.